This TCR beta chain was identified during a study of blood T cell repertoires in COVID-19. Study-wide background: Whether acute or convalescent, the COVID-19 samples came from the United States, Italy and Spain. The analysed material was cDNA or gDNA that came from T cells, B-cell-depleted T cells, or PBMCs.

Enrolment of Seattle patients took place during active infection, and they were followed longitudinally. In germline, CDR1 is SGHNT, CDR2 YENEEA. The V and J ends lost 4 bases and 2 bases respectively, with 3 bases between them. This CDR3 has 11 amino acids. Some clones are missing from TCRdb's copy, which holds only in-frame ones; the method was immunoSEQ multiplex PCR. There are 350,000 to 450,000 clones in the sample; 70% to 90% occur only once, and 7.1% lies in the top ten. The clonotype was recovered from a woman aged 60 to 75 with COVID-19, enrolled during active disease. The sample consisted of peripheral blood. The chain combines TRBV11-3 with TRBJ2-7; D not certain. DNA of the CDR3: TGTGCCAGCAGCTCCGCCTACGAGCAGTACTTC. Translated: CASSSAYEQYF.